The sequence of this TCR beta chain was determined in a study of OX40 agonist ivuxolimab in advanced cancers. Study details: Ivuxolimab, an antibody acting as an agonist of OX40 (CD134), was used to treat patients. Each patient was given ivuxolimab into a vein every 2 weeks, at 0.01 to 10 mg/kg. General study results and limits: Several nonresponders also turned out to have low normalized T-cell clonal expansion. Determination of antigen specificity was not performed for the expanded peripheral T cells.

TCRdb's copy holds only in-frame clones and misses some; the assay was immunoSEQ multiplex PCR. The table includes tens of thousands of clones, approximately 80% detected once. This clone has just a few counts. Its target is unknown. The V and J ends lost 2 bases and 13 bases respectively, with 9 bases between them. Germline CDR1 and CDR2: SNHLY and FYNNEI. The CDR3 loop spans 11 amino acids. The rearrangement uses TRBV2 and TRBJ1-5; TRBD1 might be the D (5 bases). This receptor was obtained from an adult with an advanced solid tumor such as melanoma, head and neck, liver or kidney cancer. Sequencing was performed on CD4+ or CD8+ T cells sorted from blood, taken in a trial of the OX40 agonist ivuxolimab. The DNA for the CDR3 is TGTGCCAGCAGTGAACAGGGACCTCAGCATTTT. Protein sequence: CASSEQGPQHF.